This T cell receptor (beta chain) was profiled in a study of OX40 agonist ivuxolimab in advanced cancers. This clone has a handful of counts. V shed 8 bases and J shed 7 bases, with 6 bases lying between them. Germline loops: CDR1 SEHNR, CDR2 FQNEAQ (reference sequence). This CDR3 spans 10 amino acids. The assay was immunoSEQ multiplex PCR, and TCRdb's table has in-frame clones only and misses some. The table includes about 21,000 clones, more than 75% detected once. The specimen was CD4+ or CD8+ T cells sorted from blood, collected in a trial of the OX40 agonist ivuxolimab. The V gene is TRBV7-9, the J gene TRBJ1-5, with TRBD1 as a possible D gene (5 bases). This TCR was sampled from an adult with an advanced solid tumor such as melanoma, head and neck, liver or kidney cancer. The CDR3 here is CASGDQPQHF. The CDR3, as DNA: TGTGCCAGCGGGGACCAGCCCCAGCATTTT.